The 5 T cell receptor beta chains below come from one sample, sequenced in a study of read filtering for tumor transcriptome and immune sequencing. The library was built from roughly 400 ng RNA with molecular barcoded adaptors for alpha/delta and beta/gamma chains. Via MiXCR, TCRdb re-called the reads, giving one row per CDR3 protein. The profile shows approximately 90,000 distinct CDR3 sequences, roughly 12% of them singletons. The sequenced material came from a population of CD138-negative cells sorted from bone marrow. These receptors were taken from a donor at least 40 years old with multiple myeloma.

This clonotype was observed at least ten times. The chain employs TRBV30 and TRBJ1-1; 8 bases match TRBD1. CDR1 GTSNPN and CDR2 SVGIG come from the germline V gene (reference sequence). With V trimmed by 0 bases and J by 7 bases, 13 bases remained unmatched. This CDR3 region has 16 residues. The CDR3 sequence is CAWSVIWQGARGEAFF. CDR3 DNA: TGTGCCTGGAGTGTAATTTGGCAGGGGGCGCGAGGTGAAGCTTTCTTT.

This clonotype was detected many times. The genes are TRBV7-9 and TRBJ1-1; the D is unclear. Trimming took off 4 bases at V and 8 bases at J, with 11 bases between the two ends. The CDR3 is made up of 12 amino acids. Germline V CDR1 and CDR2: SEHNR, FQNEAQ (reference sequence). CDR3 in amino acids: CASSYEDFEAFF. The CDR3 DNA follows: TGTGCCAGCAGCTACGAAGACTTCGAAGCTTTCTTT.

This clonotype was seen many times. This chain connects TRBV5-1 to TRBJ2-5; D gene uncertain. The CDR3 is 13 amino acids. CDR1 and CDR2 (germline): SGHRS, YFSETQ. The ends were cut back, 1 base at V and 1 base at J, with 5 bases in the middle. The CDR3 DNA follows: TGCGCCAGCAGCTTGAACAGCCAAGAGACCCAGTACTTC. This codes for CASSLNSQETQYF. Full variable domain (remainder filled in from reference TRBV5-1 and TRBJ2-5): KAGVTQTPRYLIKTRGQQVTLSCSPISGHRSVSWYQQTPGQGLQFLFEYFSETQRNKGNFPGRFSGRQFSNSRSEMNVSTLELGDSALYLCASSLNSQETQYFGPGTRLLVL.

There are many counts of this clonotype. CDR3 amino acids: CASSSTGGLGTGELFF. Here the CDR3 DNA reads TGTGCCAGCAGCTCTACAGGGGGCCTGGGCACCGGGGAGCTGTTTTTT. The chain carries TRBV7-9 and TRBJ2-2, with 9 positions matching TRBD1. The CDR3 loop spans 16 amino acids. Germline loops: CDR1 SEHNR, CDR2 FQNEAQ (reference sequence). V gave up 4 bases and J gave up 4 bases; unmatched junction bases: 7.

This clonotype has a single count. The chain couples TRBV11-2 to TRBJ2-3; D is ambiguous. Germline V lookup: CDR1 SGHAT, CDR2 FQNNGV. V was shortened by 8 bases and J by 4 bases, with 7 bases between the two germline ends. The CDR3 extends over 11 amino acids. The CDR3 region is CASQSADTQYF. The CDR3 nucleotides are TGTGCCAGCCAGAGCGCAGATACGCAGTATTTT.